This T cell receptor (beta chain) was identified during a study of CD8 T cells in Susac syndrome. Study-level information: At the time their blood was drawn, patients with Susac syndrome were either therapy-naive, on corticosteroids (with some of them also receiving intravenous immunoglobulin), or on intravenous immunoglobulin alone.

CDR1 is SEHNR and CDR2 is FQNEAQ in the germline V gene (reference sequence). Trimming took off 1 base at V and 7 bases at J, with 8 bases between the two ends. The CDR3 runs 13 residues. A quantity of about 0.5 to 1 ug RNA underwent reverse transcription using random hexamers. TCRdb re-derived calls from the immunoSEQ multiplex PCR reads in MiXCR, one entry per CDR3 protein. The repertoire holds 210,000 or so distinct CDR3 sequences, with about 95% as singletons. Material: CD4+ T cells from PBMCs. This sequence was found in a human donor with Susac syndrome. The chain joins TRBV7-9 to TRBJ2-1; tentative D call: TRBD1 (5 bases). The CDR3 here is CASSLDGANEQFF. DNA for the CDR3: TGTGCCAGCAGCTTAGATGGGGCTAATGAGCAGTTCTTC.